Listed here is a single T cell receptor beta chain. Its antigen is still unknown. Template switching with 5'RACE generated the TCR cDNA and added a universal primer site and UMIs. TCRdb independently ran MiXCR on the 5' RACE reads; one entry per CDR3 protein. The table includes 240,000 or so distinct CDR3 sequences, 6.9% detected once. This sample was taken from a study of T cells after yellow fever vaccination. Study-wide background: SMART-Seq v4 Ultra Low Input served to prepare low-cell-number fractions. Overall study results and limits: Contamination by abundant bulk-population clonotypes could be present in FACS-sorted repertoires.

This receptor was obtained from a man in his thirties or forties who received the YFV17D yellow fever vaccine. The sample consisted of CD4+ T cells sorted from PBMCs, taken 15 days after the yellow fever booster vaccination.

The CDR3 nucleotides are TGCAGTGCTAGAGATGGGAGGGTGAACACTGAAGCTTTCTTT. This gives the protein CSARDGRVNTEAFF. The chain employs TRBV20-1 and TRBJ1-1; no clear D. The CDR3 extends over 14 amino acids. Germline-derived CDR1 and CDR2 are DFQATT and SNEGSKA (reference sequence). The V end was cut by 0 bases, the J end by 0 bases, with 8 bases between.